A selection of T cell receptor beta chains follows, all from one sample in a study of blood T cell repertoires in COVID-19. TCRdb keeps only in-frame clones here, not all; method: immunoSEQ multiplex PCR. The table has 150,000 to 200,000 clones, about four fifths seen once; the top ten hold nearly 6%. Sequencing was done on a sample of peripheral blood. The receptors derive from a woman aged 35 to 49 with COVID-19, enrolled during active disease. The CDR3 runs from the conserved cysteine through the conserved F or W. Part of the rows lack a size; the others show once, few, many or a class for expanded clones.

TRBJ2-7,NA,TRBV30,CAWSRKTGTAPAYYEQYF
TRBJ1-6,NA,TRBV27,CASTSTYRGLDSPLHF
TRBJ2-3,NA,TRBV29-1,CSVTDRTSTDTQYF
TRBJ2-7,NA,TRBV9,CASSVVAGAYEQYF
TRBJ1-1,NA,TRBV7-9,CASSLRGANTEAFF
TRBJ2-3,NA,TRBV3-1/TRBV3-2,CASSPSTDTQYF
TRBJ1-5,NA,TRBV5-1,CASSLGTGDQPQHF
TRBJ2-5,NA,TRBV7-2,CASSFLPAGGQETQYF
TRBJ2-1,NA,TRBV14,CASSHLTGGDEQFF
TRBJ2-3,NA,TRBV7-2,CASSPLAGGQYF
TRBJ2-1,NA,TRBV4-1,CASSQGRGLVYAEQFF
TRBJ2-7,NA,TRBV9,CASSEGGGSLSYEQYF
TRBJ2-3,NA,TRBV5-4,CASSPGGAIPTGDTQYF
TRBJ2-4,NA,TRBV11-2,CASSSRTGIQYF
TRBJ2-7,NA,TRBV3-1/TRBV3-2,CASSQEWGPYEQYF
TRBJ2-1,NA,TRBV6-5,CASSYSNFYSGNEQFF
TRBJ1-6,few,TRBV11-2,CASSSGTVGNSPLHF
TRBJ2-7,NA,TRBV20-1,CSAIVRDEQYF
TRBJ2-3,NA,TRBV9,CASSSLAGTLGDTQYF
TRBJ2-2,NA,TRBV4-2,CASSWPGQNTGELFF
TRBJ2-5,few,TRBV10-3,CAISPDRGETQYF
TRBJ1-5,NA,TRBV5-1,CASSLGSRGPGQPQHF
TRBJ1-2,NA,TRBV19,CATALSGATNGYTF
TRBJ1-3,once,TRBV5-8,CASSTGQGSGNTIYF
TRBJ1-1,NA,TRBV5-1,CASSFMANTEAFF
TRBJ2-5,NA,TRBV29-1,CSARGGQETQYF
TRBJ2-7,once,TRBV19,CASSLRTGTPYEQYF
TRBJ1-6,many,TRBV12-5,CASGLGQINSPLHF
TRBJ2-7,NA,TRBV5-1,CASSLALGPPYEQYF
TRBJ1-4,NA,TRBV7-2,CASSLGQIYNEKLFF
TRBJ2-1,NA,TRBV10-3,CAISDREGRNEQFF
TRBJ2-3,few,TRBV12-3/TRBV12-4,CATLQGNTDTQYF
TRBJ2-7,NA,TRBV7-8,CASSASEVLAPDEQYF
TRBJ2-7,once,TRBV5-1,CASSPRTGGLHEQYF
TRBJ1-2,NA,TRBV7-8,CASSPGTGVGYTF
TRBJ1-4,NA,TRBV20-1,CSASPPGSASNEKLFF
TRBJ2-1,NA,TRBV27,CASSLRSGGPSSYNEQFF
TRBJ2-7,NA,TRBV14,CASSPYGLAGDEQYF
TRBJ2-7,NA,TRBV4-3,CASSYSGTGEYEQYF
TRBJ2-3,NA,TRBV3-1/TRBV3-2,CASSQDWSGVHTDTQYF
TRBJ1-2,NA,TRBV4-3,CASKPGQGAPPNYGYTF
TRBJ1-6,NA,TRBV5-6,CASSLVRGSYNSPLHF
TRBJ1-5,NA,TRBV10-3,CAISRKQSNQPQHF